This T cell receptor (beta chain) was identified in a study of T cells in Graves' hyperthyroidism and ophthalmopathy. Study-level points and caveats: Researchers found most expanded thyroid clonotypes above 0.001 in blood as well.

This clonotype was picked up many times. Its specificity is not known. Clinical symptoms, serum thyroxine and TRAb, thyroid ultrasound and orbital computed tomography together formed the diagnostic basis. There were TCR beta CDR3 regions amplified from RNA transcripts. Initially, a first-round RT-PCR of the TCR CDR3 employed the HTBI primer set. One entry per CDR3 protein results from TCRdb running MiXCR on the multiplex PCR reads. The sample carries around 700,000 distinct CDR3 sequences, roughly a third recorded once. Sequencing was carried out using blood. The receptor comes from a woman in her 40s with Graves' hyperthyroidism.

This chain's CDR3 is CASSTTFGTNYGYTF. Here the CDR3 DNA reads TGTGCCAGCAGCACCACCTTCGGGACTAACTATGGCTACACCTTC. The V and J genes are TRBV9 and TRBJ1-2; D is ambiguous. The CDR3 has 15 residues. The V gene's germline CDR1 is SGDLS and CDR2 YYNGEE. The ends were cut back, 4 bases at V and 0 bases at J, with 13 bases in the middle.